This TCR beta chain derives from a study of CD8+ T cells in alopecia areata. Study in general: Tofacitinib exposure lasted 6 to 18 months, followed by 6 months off drug. General study results and limits: Clonality exceeded that of normal scalp in lesional scalp, most notably in alopecia totalis/universalis.

Once RNA had been extracted, it was reverse transcribed into cDNA to act as the sequencing template. Some clones are missing from TCRdb's copy, which holds only in-frame ones; the method was immunoSEQ multiplex PCR. The data hold 140,000 to 150,000 clones, with 40% to 65% observed a single time. This clone showed up just a few times. Its antigen is unidentified. CDR3 length: 14 residues. V shed 2 bases and J shed 6 bases, with 11 bases lying between them. Germline CDR1 and CDR2: LGHNA and YSLEER. The TCR was taken from a human donor with alopecia areata. Sequenced here: CD4+ T cells sorted from blood, sampled at week 0. The rearrangement links TRBV4-3 to TRBJ2-1; D is ambiguous. CDR3 DNA: TGCGCCAGCAGCCAACTACTACAAAGCAATGAGCAGTTCTTC. It encodes CASSQLLQSNEQFF.